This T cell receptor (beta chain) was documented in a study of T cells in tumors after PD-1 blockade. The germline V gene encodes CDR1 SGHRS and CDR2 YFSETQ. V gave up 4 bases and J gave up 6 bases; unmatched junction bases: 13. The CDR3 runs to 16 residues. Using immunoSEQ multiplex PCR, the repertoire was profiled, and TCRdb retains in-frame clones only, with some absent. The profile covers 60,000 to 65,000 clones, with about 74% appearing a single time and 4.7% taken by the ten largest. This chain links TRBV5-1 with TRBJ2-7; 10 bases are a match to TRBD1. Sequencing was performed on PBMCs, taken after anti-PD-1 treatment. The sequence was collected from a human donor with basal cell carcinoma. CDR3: CASSLGQGGIRAEQYF. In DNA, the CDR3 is TGCGCCAGCAGCCTAGGACAGGGGGGTATTCGGGCCGAGCAGTACTTC.